Listed below are T cell receptor beta chains from one sample, sequenced in a study of beta chain features in type 1 diabetes. Clones were sequenced by immunoSEQ multiplex PCR, and TCRdb holds only the in-frame ones, with some missing. Of some 150,000 clones listed, approximately 13% were seen once; the top ten hold around 1.4%. Sequenced: central memory CD4+ T cells from blood. These receptors were obtained from a man aged 18 to 30 with type 1 diabetes. Both conserved end residues are part of each CDR3. The order of the fields is J gene, clone size, D gene, V gene, CDR3 protein, CDR3 DNA. A D gene is named only where the DNA matches it firmly. The size of a clone is reported for some rows only, either as once, few or many, or as a class for expanded clones.

J gene: TRBJ2-1; clone size: many; D gene: NA; V gene: TRBV25-1; CDR3 protein: CASSEPGTLDEQFF; CDR3 DNA: TGTGCCAGCAGCGAACCAGGGACCCTTGATGAGCAGTTCTTC
J gene: TRBJ1-1; clone size: many; D gene: NA; V gene: TRBV30; CDR3 protein: CACQKGTNTEAFF; CDR3 DNA: TGTGCCTGCCAGAAAGGGACGAACACTGAAGCTTTCTTT
J gene: TRBJ1-2; clone size: NA; D gene: NA; V gene: TRBV28; CDR3 protein: CASSPQGFSGYTF; CDR3 DNA: TGTGCCAGCAGCCCACAGGGTTTCAGTGGCTACACCTTC
J gene: TRBJ2-4; clone size: few; D gene: TRBD1; V gene: TRBV19; CDR3 protein: CASRVTGVNIQYF; CDR3 DNA: TGTGCCAGTAGAGTCACAGGGGTGAACATTCAGTACTTC
J gene: TRBJ1-1; clone size: few; D gene: TRBD1; V gene: TRBV9; CDR3 protein: CASSETAGGPTEAFF; CDR3 DNA: TGTGCCAGCAGTGAGACCGCAGGGGGTCCCACTGAAGCTTTCTTT
J gene: TRBJ1-5; clone size: few; D gene: TRBD1; V gene: TRBV30; CDR3 protein: CAFSGTGGNQPQHF; CDR3 DNA: TGTGCCTTCAGTGGGACAGGGGGTAATCAGCCCCAGCATTTT
J gene: TRBJ2-3; clone size: many; D gene: NA; V gene: TRBV7-8; CDR3 protein: CASTPGTTDTQYF; CDR3 DNA: TGTGCCAGCACCCCGGGGACCACAGATACGCAGTATTTT
J gene: TRBJ1-2; clone size: NA; D gene: TRBD1; V gene: TRBV18; CDR3 protein: CASSSGQDDSYGYTF; CDR3 DNA: TGTGCCAGCTCATCGGGACAGGATGACTCCTATGGCTACACCTTC
J gene: TRBJ2-5; clone size: NA; D gene: NA; V gene: TRBV18; CDR3 protein: CASSPPGGMGETQYF; CDR3 DNA: TGTGCCAGCTCACCACCGGGGGGAATGGGTGAGACCCAGTACTTC
J gene: TRBJ1-1; clone size: NA; D gene: NA; V gene: TRBV7-9; CDR3 protein: CAIPSGAENTEAFF; CDR3 DNA: TGTGCCATTCCCTCGGGGGCAGAGAACACTGAAGCTTTCTTT
J gene: TRBJ1-1; clone size: few; D gene: NA; V gene: TRBV7-9; CDR3 protein: CASSLDRAFF; CDR3 DNA: TGTGCCAGCAGCTTAGACCGTGCTTTCTTT
J gene: TRBJ2-5; clone size: NA; D gene: NA; V gene: TRBV30; CDR3 protein: CAWSVGEETQYF; CDR3 DNA: TGTGCCTGGAGTGTGGGGGAGGAGACCCAGTACTTC
J gene: TRBJ1-1; clone size: NA; D gene: NA; V gene: TRBV7-9; CDR3 protein: CASSWGYRRNTEAFF; CDR3 DNA: TGTGCCAGCAGCTGGGGCTACAGGAGAAACACTGAAGCTTTCTTT
J gene: TRBJ1-2; clone size: few; D gene: NA; V gene: TRBV7-8; CDR3 protein: CASSIRDKNYGYTF; CDR3 DNA: TGTGCCAGCAGCATCCGGGACAAGAACTATGGCTACACCTTC
J gene: TRBJ2-1; clone size: few; D gene: TRBD2; V gene: TRBV2; CDR3 protein: CASTGGSEQFF; CDR3 DNA: TGTGCCAGCACCGGGGGGAGTGAGCAGTTCTTC
J gene: TRBJ2-3; clone size: few; D gene: NA; V gene: TRBV5-6; CDR3 protein: CASSHGYGTDTQYF; CDR3 DNA: TGTGCCAGCAGTCACGGGTACGGCACAGATACGCAGTATTTT
J gene: TRBJ1-3; clone size: NA; D gene: TRBD1; V gene: TRBV30; CDR3 protein: CACNLGTASGNTIYF; CDR3 DNA: TGTGCCTGCAACCTCGGGACAGCCTCTGGAAACACCATATATTTT
J gene: TRBJ2-1; clone size: few; D gene: NA; V gene: TRBV19; CDR3 protein: CASSIPSGASYNEQFF; CDR3 DNA: TGTGCCAGTAGTATCCCATCGGGGGCTTCCTACAATGAGCAGTTCTTC
J gene: TRBJ1-2; clone size: few; D gene: NA; V gene: TRBV7-9; CDR3 protein: CASSRDLYGYTF; CDR3 DNA: TGTGCCAGCAGCCGGGACCTCTATGGCTACACCTTC
J gene: TRBJ1-1; clone size: few; D gene: TRBD1; V gene: TRBV18; CDR3 protein: CASSWTGNTMNTEAFF; CDR3 DNA: TGTGCCAGCTCCTGGACAGGGAACACCATGAACACTGAAGCTTTCTTT
J gene: TRBJ2-1; clone size: few; D gene: NA; V gene: TRBV7-3; CDR3 protein: CASSPGPLSEQFF; CDR3 DNA: TGTGCCAGCAGCCCGGGACCTTTGAGTGAGCAGTTCTTC
J gene: TRBJ2-3; clone size: many; D gene: NA; V gene: TRBV2; CDR3 protein: CASSEASGTDTQYF; CDR3 DNA: TGTGCCAGCAGTGAAGCATCCGGCACAGATACGCAGTATTTT
J gene: TRBJ2-7; clone size: few; D gene: NA; V gene: TRBV18; CDR3 protein: CASSSDRHEQYF; CDR3 DNA: TGTGCCAGCTCATCGGACAGACACGAGCAGTACTTC
J gene: TRBJ2-7; clone size: NA; D gene: TRBD2; V gene: TRBV7-3; CDR3 protein: CASSPSGTSTTYEQYF; CDR3 DNA: TGTGCCAGCAGCCCCTCCGGGACTAGCACAACCTACGAGCAGTACTTC
J gene: TRBJ1-2; clone size: many; D gene: NA; V gene: TRBV29-1; CDR3 protein: CSVEGNYGYTF; CDR3 DNA: TGCAGCGTTGAGGGTAACTATGGCTACACCTTC
J gene: TRBJ1-1; clone size: many; D gene: NA; V gene: TRBV19; CDR3 protein: CASSRETEAFF; CDR3 DNA: TGTGCCAGTAGTCGGGAGACTGAAGCTTTCTTT
J gene: TRBJ1-5; clone size: few; D gene: TRBD1; V gene: TRBV2; CDR3 protein: CASSGTALNSNQPQHF; CDR3 DNA: TGTGCCAGCAGCGGGACAGCACTAAATAGCAATCAGCCCCAGCATTTT